This T cell receptor (beta chain) comes out of a study of CD8+CD57+ T cells in acquired aplastic anemia. Study background: Across the sorted CD4+ and CD8+ cells, DNA amounts averaged 3.2 ug. Study observations and caveats: The study found no significant CD8+ Simpson's diversity difference between patients and controls.

Many counts were recorded for this clonotype. Its target is not known. The TCR beta profiling, which covered VDJ combination and CDR3 sequence, was carried out using genomic DNA as the template. TCRdb ran MiXCR on the reads and lists one entry per CDR3 protein. The table shows roughly 170,000 distinct CDR3 sequences, with 55% to 80% occurring only once. Sequences were obtained from sorted CD4+, CD8+, or CD8+CD57+ T cells (not recorded which) from PBMCs. The clonotype originates from a human donor in good health.

In DNA, the CDR3 is TGTGCCAGCAGCTTAGAGGTGGGACTGGAATACAATGAGCAGTTCTTC. Translation gives CASSLEVGLEYNEQFF. The J gene is TRBJ2-1, the V gene TRBV7-2; TRBD2 is a possible D gene (6 bases). CDR1 SGHTA and CDR2 FQGNSA come from the germline V gene. Trimming pared 1 base from V and 4 bases from J, leaving 14 bases between. The CDR3 is 16 amino acids. The full variable domain, with the rest looked up from reference TRBV7-2 and TRBJ2-1, is GAGVSQSPSNKVTEKGKDVELRCDPISGHTALYWYRQSLGQGLEFLIYFQGNSAPDKSGLPSDRFSAERTGGSVSTLTIQRTQQEDSAVYLCASSLEVGLEYNEQFFGPGTRLTVL.